These 25 T cell receptor beta chains were sequenced from one sample in a study of technical replicates of blood from a handful of donors. Using immunoSEQ multiplex PCR, the repertoire was profiled, and TCRdb retains in-frame clones only, with some absent. The top ten clones hold less than 3.5% of a sample with 50,000 to 70,000 clones, less than 95% of them seen once. Sequencing used PBMCs. Receptors originate from a human donor in good health. Some clones in this sample may be carry-over from other donors' samples.

The rearrangement uses TRBV10-3 and TRBJ2-7, with D maybe TRBD2 (5 bases). This CDR3 has 14 amino acids. V was clipped by 3 bases and J by 6 bases, with 15 bases between them. CDR1 ENHRY and CDR2 SYGVKD come from the germline V gene. The CDR3 sequence is CAISDPNTSSEQYF. CDR3 in DNA: TGTGCCATCAGTGACCCTAATACTAGTTCCGAGCAGTACTTC.

This chain links TRBV5-1 with TRBJ1-2; D is uncertain. The CDR3 is 14 residues long. Germline CDR1 reads SGHRS; CDR2 reads YFSETQ. V lost 0 bases and J lost 5, with 11 bases in between. The DNA of the CDR3 is TGCGCCAGCAGCTTGGTCGTACAGTCGTATGGCTACACCTTC. Amino acids: CASSLVVQSYGYTF.

The J gene is TRBJ2-7, the V gene TRBV6-6; tentative D call: TRBD1 (5 bases). The CDR3 loop spans 15 amino acids. Trimming stripped 6 bases from V and 0 bases from J, with 15 bases between. The germline gives CDR1 MNHNY, CDR2 SVGAGI (reference sequence). This CDR3 is CASRTDSSHSYEQYF. CDR3 nucleotides: TGTGCCAGCAGAACAGACAGCTCACACTCCTACGAGCAGTACTTC.

The J gene is TRBJ2-1, the V gene TRBV19; TRBD1 might be the D (5 bases). The germline V gene has CDR1 LNHDA and CDR2 SQIVND (reference sequence). The CDR3 extends over 12 amino acids. V lost 3 bases and J 15 bases, leaving 15 bases between the germline ends. CDR3 sequence reads: CASSIQGARAFF. Here the CDR3 DNA reads TGTGCCAGTAGTATTCAGGGTGCCCGGGCGTTCTTC.

The chain combines TRBV5-1 with TRBJ2-5; a possible D gene is TRBD2 (6 bases). The CDR3 runs 14 residues. Germline CDR1 reads SGHRS; CDR2 reads YFSETQ. The V end was cut by 2 bases, the J end by 5 bases, with 13 bases between. CDR3: CASSLSRGGETQYF. The CDR3 DNA follows: TGCGCCAGCAGCTTAAGTCGAGGAGGGGAGACCCAGTACTTC.

V and J are TRBV6-5 and TRBJ1-1; D unresolved. V lost 3 bases and J lost 1, with 6 bases in between. Germline V gives CDR1 MNHEY, CDR2 SVGAGI. The CDR3 has 13 residues. Written as DNA, the CDR3 is TGTGCCAGCAGTTATCGACAGAACACTGAAGCTTTCTTT. The encoded protein is CASSYRQNTEAFF.

The gene calls are TRBV27 and TRBJ2-1; 10 bases align to TRBD2. V lost 3 bases, J lost 9 bases, and 8 bases stayed unmatched. The CDR3 covers 15 residues. CDR1 is MNHEY, CDR2 SMNVEV, per germline (reference sequence). CDR3 residues: CASSFRSGRASEQFF. The CDR3 region has the DNA TGTGCCAGCAGTTTCAGAAGCGGGAGGGCCTCTGAGCAGTTCTTC.

CDR3 coding DNA: TGCGCCAGCAGTCGGGTTTATACGCAGTATTTT. This translates into CASSRVYTQYF. The chain recombines TRBV5-1 with TRBJ2-3; the D is unclear. Germline V gene data show CDR1 as SGHRS and CDR2 as YFSETQ. The CDR3 consists of 11 residues. The V and J ends lost 5 bases and 7 bases respectively, with 8 bases between them.

This chain links TRBV9 with TRBJ2-5, with 13 bases identical to TRBD2. The junction had 10 bases not matched to a gene; V was cut back by 0 bases and J by 11 bases. The CDR3 consists of 16 residues. CDR1 and CDR2 from the germline V gene are SGDLS and YYNGEE. CDR3 region: CASSVGGGTSGAPQYF. CDR3 in DNA: TGTGCCAGCAGCGTAGGAGGAGGGACTAGCGGGGCCCCACAGTACTTC.

The chain employs TRBV7-7 and TRBJ1-2; no clear D gene. The V end was cut by 5 bases, the J end by 3 bases, with 4 bases between. CDR3 size: 11 residues. In germline, CDR1 is SSHAT, CDR2 FNYEAQ (reference sequence). CDR3 protein: CASSVDYGYTF. CDR3 sequence (DNA): TGTGCCAGCAGCGTCGACTATGGCTACACCTTC.

This chain joins TRBV6-4 and TRBJ2-2, with D unresolved. The CDR3 runs to 14 residues. From germline, CDR1 is MRHNA and CDR2 SNTAGT. V lost 4 bases to trimming and J lost 3 bases, with 9 bases between them. CDR3 coding DNA: TGTGCCAGCAGTGTAAACAGAGACACCGGGGAGCTGTTTTTT. Translated: CASSVNRDTGELFF.

The rearrangement links TRBV7-3 to TRBJ2-7, with TRBD1 matching 7 bases. Germline V gene lookup returns CDR1 SGHTA and CDR2 FQGTGA. V lost 1 base, J lost 3 bases, and 6 bases stayed unmatched. The CDR3 has 15 amino acids. The CDR3 nucleotides read TGTGCCAGCAGCTTAAGGCCGACAGGGTGCTACGAGCAGTACTTC. Encoded protein: CASSLRPTGCYEQYF.

J is TRBJ2-7 and V is TRBV4-2, with no clear D. With 0 bases removed from V and 7 bases from J, the gap between germline ends came to 13 bases. The length of the CDR3 is 14 residues. The germline V gene has CDR1 LGHNA and CDR2 YNFKEQ. The CDR3 loop is CASSQESERKEQYF. CDR3 sequence (DNA): TGTGCCAGCAGCCAAGAGAGCGAGAGGAAGGAGCAGTACTTC.

This chain joins TRBV29-1 and TRBJ1-2; 10 nucleotides agree with TRBD1. This CDR3 has 13 amino acids. Germline V gene data show CDR1 as SQVTM and CDR2 as ANQGSEA. For the CDR3, the DNA is TGCAGAGCCCCGGGACAGGGGAACTATGGCTACACCTTC. Its protein is CRAPGQGNYGYTF.

The rearrangement links TRBV4-3 to TRBJ1-6; a possible D gene is TRBD1 (5 bases). V lost 3 bases, J lost 1 base, and 16 bases lay in between. The CDR3 runs to 18 residues. Germline CDR1 is LGHNA and CDR2 is YSLEER. CDR3 loop: CASSQEGSRESYNSPLHF. In DNA, the CDR3 is TGCGCCAGCAGCCAGGAGGGGAGCAGGGAGTCCTATAATTCACCCCTCCACTTT.

The chain carries TRBV5-4 and TRBJ2-5, with 10 bases that match TRBD2. In germline, CDR1 is SGHNT, CDR2 YYREEE (reference sequence). V trimming: 4 bases; J trimming: 5 bases; junction bases outside the gene matches: 11. The CDR3 covers 16 residues. CDR3 nucleotides: TGTGCCAGCAGCCTCCGGAGCGGGGGGGCCTCCGAGACCCAGTACTTC. Translated: CASSLRSGGASETQYF.

The rearrangement uses TRBV4-1 and TRBJ2-7, with D maybe TRBD1 (5 bases). The CDR3 is 15 residues long. V was pared by 4 bases and J by 5 bases, with 18 bases between. Germline V gene lookup returns CDR1 MGHRA and CDR2 YSYEKL. CDR3: CASSPTGSRADEQYF. In DNA form, the CDR3 reads TGCGCCAGCAGCCCAACAGGATCACGCGCCGACGAGCAGTACTTC.

This clone came up once. J is TRBJ2-1 and V is TRBV9; 9 bases line up with TRBD2. Trimming at V came to 7 bases and at J to 0 bases, leaving 14 bases not matched to a gene. The germline V gene encodes CDR1 SGDLS and CDR2 YYNGEE. The CDR3 has 18 amino acids. The CDR3 here is CASGGLAGAQSSYNEQFF. CDR3 nucleotide sequence: TGTGCCAGCGGAGGATTAGCGGGGGCGCAAAGCTCCTACAATGAGCAGTTCTTC.

The genes are TRBV11-3 and TRBJ2-1; TRBD2 might be the D (5 bases). The CDR3 totals 15 residues. The V end was cut by 5 bases, the J end by 0 bases, with 11 bases between. Germline CDR1 and CDR2: SGHNT and YENEEA. The CDR3 region is CASSPPGSSYNEQFF. CDR3 nucleotide sequence: TGTGCCAGCAGCCCCCCGGGGAGCTCCTACAATGAGCAGTTCTTC.

This clone was counted only a few times. This sequence joins TRBV30 and TRBJ2-5, with D maybe TRBD2 (7 bases). V lost 1 base and J 2 bases, leaving 11 bases between the germline ends. This CDR3 comprises 14 residues. Per the germline V gene, CDR1 is GTSNPN and CDR2 is SVGIG (reference sequence). The CDR3 nucleotides are TGTGCCTGGAGTGGGGGGGGCACGCAAGAGACCCAGTACTTC. Residues: CAWSGGGTQETQYF. Combining the CDR3 with reference TRBV30 and TRBJ2-5 gives the whole variable domain SQTIHQWPATLVQPVGSPLSLECTVEGTSNPNLYWYRQAAGRGLQLLFYSVGIGQISSEVPQNLSASRPQDRQFILSSKKLLLSDSGFYLCAWSGGGTQETQYFGPGTRLLVL.

The gene calls are TRBV4-3 and TRBJ1-4, with D possibly being TRBD1 (6 bases). V was pared by 4 bases and J by 10 bases, with 13 bases between. CDR1 and CDR2 (germline): LGHNA, YSLEER. This CDR3 contains 13 residues. CDR3 loop: CASSLQGTGKLFF. The CDR3 bases are TGCGCCAGCAGCCTCCAGGGGACGGGAAAACTGTTTTTT.

The chain joins TRBV19 to TRBJ1-5; 8 bases line up with TRBD1. The V gene's germline CDR1 is LNHDA and CDR2 SQIVND (reference sequence). Unmatched junction bases numbered 9, after V lost 2 bases and J lost 6 bases. This CDR3 has 16 amino acids. For the CDR3, the DNA is TGTGCCAGTAGTATAATACTCAGGGGGCAGGGTCAGCCCCAGCATTTT. Protein sequence: CASSIILRGQGQPQHF.

V and J are TRBV5-5 and TRBJ2-7; TRBD1 matches at 8 bases. With V trimmed by 4 bases and J by 3 bases, 9 bases remained unmatched. The CDR3 loop spans 15 amino acids. Germline CDR1 SGHKS, CDR2 YYEKEE (reference sequence). This chain's CDR3 is CASSQTTGDLYEQYF. CDR3 bases: TGTGCCAGCAGCCAAACGACAGGGGATCTCTACGAGCAGTACTTC.

This clone was seen only once. J is TRBJ1-2 and V is TRBV25-1, with D possibly being TRBD1 (5 bases). V was trimmed by 4 bases and J by 4 bases, leaving 16 bases between them. Germline lookup yields CDR1 MGHDK and CDR2 SYGVNS. The CDR3 loop spans 15 amino acids. Written as DNA, the CDR3 is TGTGCCAGCAGTGGTGGGACTGAACATTTCTATGGCTACACCTTC. It specifies CASSGGTEHFYGYTF.

The chain has TRBV5-1 and TRBJ2-7; D not certain. CDR3 length: 13 residues. In germline, CDR1 is SGHRS, CDR2 YFSETQ. Trimming took 1 base from V and 2 from J, leaving 7 bases between them. CDR3 DNA: TGCGCCAGCAGCTTGTACAGCCCCTACGAGCAGTACTTC. Residues: CASSLYSPYEQYF.